These T cell receptor beta chains were read from a single sample in a study of type 1 and type 2 diabetes patients. TCRdb itself ran the multiplex PCR reads through MiXCR, one entry per CDR3 protein. This sample carries more than 250,000 distinct CDR3 sequences, approximately 50% of them seen once, and the ten largest clones take roughly an eighth. The material sequenced was peripheral blood mononuclear cells (PBMCs). The receptors come from a man between 18 and 35 years old with type 2 diabetes. The CDR3 runs from the conserved cysteine through the conserved F or W. Each record gives: D gene, J gene, V gene, CDR3 length, CDR3 protein. D genes are given only for firm matches.

D: -; J: TRBJ1-6; V: TRBV4-3; length: 13; CDR3: CASSQAYNSPLHF
D: -; J: TRBJ2-1; V: TRBV29-1; length: 14; CDR3: CSVEDRGSYNEQFF
D: -; J: TRBJ2-1; V: TRBV6-5; length: 14; CDR3: CATVPRGGVNEQFF
D: -; J: TRBJ1-2; V: TRBV29-1; length: 11; CDR3: CSVVGGYGYTF
D: TRBD1; J: -; V: TRBV6-4; length: 12; CDR3: CASSGTGRGQYF
D: -; J: TRBJ1-1; V: TRBV6-1; length: 14; CDR3: CASSYSLTNTEAFF
D: TRBD1; J: TRBJ1-1; V: TRBV7-8; length: 12; CDR3: CASSFTGGEAFF
D: -; J: TRBJ2-1; V: TRBV2; length: 14; CDR3: CASSESAAVNEQFF
D: TRBD2; J: TRBJ2-1; V: TRBV20-1; length: 20; CDR3: CSARAHPPPATSGSFYEQFF
D: -; J: TRBJ1-2; V: TRBV20-1; length: 8; CDR3: CSASGYTF
D: -; J: TRBJ2-1; V: TRBV4-1; length: 15; CDR3: CASSRGPARSNEQFF
D: -; J: TRBJ2-7; V: TRBV14; length: 14; CDR3: CASSQDPESYGQYF
D: -; J: TRBJ1-5; V: TRBV28; length: 14; CDR3: CASSLASFRPPQHF
D: TRBD2; J: TRBJ2-5; V: TRBV29-1; length: 16; CDR3: CSAYGGTRPLQETQYF
D: -; J: -; V: TRBV29-1; length: 14; CDR3: CSATVGEPSYEQFF
D: TRBD2; J: TRBJ2-7; V: TRBV7-8; length: 16; CDR3: CASSLAPSGGILEQYF
D: TRBD1; J: TRBJ2-3; V: TRBV14; length: 15; CDR3: CASSQGDRVADTQYF
D: TRBD2; J: TRBJ2-1; V: TRBV12-3/TRBV12-4; length: 15; CDR3: CASSPGGRARNEQFF
D: TRBD2; J: TRBJ2-5; V: TRBV7-8; length: 15; CDR3: CASSLVGRAVETQYF
D: TRBD1; J: TRBJ1-1; V: TRBV28; length: 15; CDR3: CASTFRDRASTEAFF
D: -; J: TRBJ1-5; V: TRBV10-3; length: 13; CDR3: CAISAAANQPQHF
D: -; J: TRBJ2-7; V: TRBV5-1; length: 12; CDR3: CASRGTGYEQYF
D: TRBD2; J: TRBJ2-3; V: TRBV5-1; length: 15; CDR3: CASSLPGGGTDTQYF
D: TRBD1; J: TRBJ2-5; V: TRBV20-1; length: 12; CDR3: CSAGTGGETQYF
D: TRBD2; J: TRBJ2-7; V: TRBV7-3; length: 15; CDR3: CASSSGAGGSYEQYF
D: -; J: TRBJ2-3; V: TRBV2; length: 13; CDR3: CAILWRYTDTQYF
D: TRBD2; J: TRBJ2-3; V: TRBV7-2; length: 16; CDR3: CASSLFGTISTDTQYF
D: -; J: TRBJ2-2; V: TRBV24-1; length: 13; CDR3: CATDPGSGGELFF
D: TRBD2; J: TRBJ2-5; V: TRBV27; length: 16; CDR3: CASSFGLAGGTETQYF
D: -; J: TRBJ2-7; V: TRBV19; length: 13; CDR3: CASSADWGSEQYF
D: -; J: TRBJ1-5; V: TRBV20-1; length: 12; CDR3: CSARRGDQPQHF
D: -; J: TRBJ2-7; V: TRBV7-9; length: 14; CDR3: CASSLSTFMDEQYF
D: -; J: TRBJ1-4; V: TRBV13; length: 13; CDR3: CASSLSPNEKLFF
D: -; J: TRBJ1-6; V: TRBV7-9; length: 17; CDR3: CASSLESVGGWGSPLHF
D: -; J: TRBJ1-1; V: TRBV6-6; length: 14; CDR3: CASSDPGMNTEAFF
D: -; J: TRBJ1-1; V: TRBV20-1; length: 14; CDR3: CSAHFPVVNTEAFF
D: -; J: TRBJ2-5; V: TRBV30; length: 12; CDR3: CAWRTDAETQYF
D: TRBD1; J: TRBJ1-2; V: TRBV19; length: 14; CDR3: CASSPTGTGAAHTF
D: TRBD2; J: TRBJ2-5; V: TRBV2; length: 15; CDR3: CASSISSGGPETQYF
D: TRBD1; J: TRBJ1-1; V: TRBV13; length: 14; CDR3: CASSFRSGQGEAFF
D: TRBD2; J: TRBJ2-5; V: TRBV24-1; length: 20; CDR3: CATSPAPGASGRLLQETQYF
D: -; J: TRBJ2-3; V: TRBV2; length: 15; CDR3: CASRPRGLGTDTQYF
D: -; J: TRBJ2-5; V: TRBV24-1; length: 13; CDR3: CATSATEGRTQYF
D: -; J: TRBJ1-5; V: TRBV15; length: 14; CDR3: CATSSNRVDQPQHF
D: -; J: TRBJ1-5; V: TRBV28; length: 12; CDR3: CASSKSHQPQHF
D: -; J: TRBJ1-5; V: TRBV12-3/TRBV12-4; length: 13; CDR3: CASSRRVGQPQHF
D: TRBD1; J: TRBJ1-6; V: TRBV30; length: 13; CDR3: CAYTGQGHSPLHF
D: -; J: TRBJ1-2; V: TRBV7-2; length: 18; CDR3: CASSPPSRDKHSNYGYTF
D: -; J: TRBJ2-1; V: TRBV19; length: 17; CDR3: CASSIDRAVGSYNEQFF
D: -; J: TRBJ2-1; V: TRBV20-1; length: 14; CDR3: CSASLGAAYNEQFF
D: TRBD1; J: TRBJ2-7; V: TRBV12-3/TRBV12-4; length: 13; CDR3: CASSPQGAYEQYF
D: TRBD1; J: TRBJ2-1; V: TRBV19; length: 15; CDR3: CASSFRDRGIDEQFF
D: -; J: TRBJ1-4; V: TRBV4-1; length: 15; CDR3: CASSPNPGANEKLFF
D: TRBD2; J: TRBJ2-3; V: TRBV6-6; length: 18; CDR3: CASSRMIGLAVATDTQYF
D: -; J: TRBJ2-7; V: TRBV5-1; length: 16; CDR3: CASSGGPGLRDYEQYF
D: -; J: TRBJ1-1; V: TRBV6-1; length: 14; CDR3: CASSEAERVSGAFF
D: -; J: TRBJ2-7; V: TRBV10-3; length: 14; CDR3: CAISEATVPYEQYF
D: -; J: TRBJ2-2; V: TRBV24-1; length: 15; CDR3: CATGDLQRDAGELFF
D: -; J: TRBJ1-1; V: TRBV7-3; length: 14; CDR3: CASSQKGGYTEAFF